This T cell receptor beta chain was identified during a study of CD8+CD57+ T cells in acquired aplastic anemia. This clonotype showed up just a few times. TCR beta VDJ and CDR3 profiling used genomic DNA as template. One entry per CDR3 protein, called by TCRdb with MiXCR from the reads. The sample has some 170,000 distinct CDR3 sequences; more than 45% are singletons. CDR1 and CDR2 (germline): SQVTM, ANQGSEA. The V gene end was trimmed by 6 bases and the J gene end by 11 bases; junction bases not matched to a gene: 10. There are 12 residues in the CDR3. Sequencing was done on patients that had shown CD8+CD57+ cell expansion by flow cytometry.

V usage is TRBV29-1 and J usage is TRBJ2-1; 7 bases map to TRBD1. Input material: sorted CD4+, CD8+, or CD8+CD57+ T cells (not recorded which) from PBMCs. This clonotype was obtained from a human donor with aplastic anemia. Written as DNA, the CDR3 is TGCAGCGTCAACCGACAGGGAAATCAGCAGTTCTTC. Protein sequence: CSVNRQGNQQFF.